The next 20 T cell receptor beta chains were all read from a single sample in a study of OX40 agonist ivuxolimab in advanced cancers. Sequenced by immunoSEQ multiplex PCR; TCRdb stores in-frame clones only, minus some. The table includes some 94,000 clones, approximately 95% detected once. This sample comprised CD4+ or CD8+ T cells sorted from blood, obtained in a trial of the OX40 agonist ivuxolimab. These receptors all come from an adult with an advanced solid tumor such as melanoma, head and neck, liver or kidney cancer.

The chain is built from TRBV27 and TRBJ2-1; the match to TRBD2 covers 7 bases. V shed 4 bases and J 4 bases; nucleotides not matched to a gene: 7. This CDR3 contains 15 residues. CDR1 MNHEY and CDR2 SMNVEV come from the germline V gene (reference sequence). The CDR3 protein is CASSSLGGSYNEQFF. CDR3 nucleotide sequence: TGTGCCAGCAGTTCCCTCGGCGGGAGTTACAATGAGCAGTTCTTC.

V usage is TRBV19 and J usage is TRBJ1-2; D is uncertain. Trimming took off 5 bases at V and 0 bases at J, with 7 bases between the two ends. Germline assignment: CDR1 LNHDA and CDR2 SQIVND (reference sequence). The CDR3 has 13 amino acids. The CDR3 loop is CASSPGANYGYTF. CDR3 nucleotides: TGTGCCAGTAGTCCGGGAGCTAACTATGGCTACACCTTC.

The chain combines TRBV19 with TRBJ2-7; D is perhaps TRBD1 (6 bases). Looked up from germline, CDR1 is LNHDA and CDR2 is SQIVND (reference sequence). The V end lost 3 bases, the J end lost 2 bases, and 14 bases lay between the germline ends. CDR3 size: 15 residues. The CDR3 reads CASSMGTTQAYEQYF. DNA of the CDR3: TGTGCCAGTAGTATGGGGACAACTCAAGCCTACGAGCAGTACTTC.

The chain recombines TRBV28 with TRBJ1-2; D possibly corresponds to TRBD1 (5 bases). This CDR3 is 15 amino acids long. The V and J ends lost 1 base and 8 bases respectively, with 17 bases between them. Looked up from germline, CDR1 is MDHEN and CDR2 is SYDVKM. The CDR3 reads CASSLFPGGSEGYTF. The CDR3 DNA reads TGTGCCAGCAGTTTATTCCCGGGGGGTTCAGAGGGCTACACCTTC.

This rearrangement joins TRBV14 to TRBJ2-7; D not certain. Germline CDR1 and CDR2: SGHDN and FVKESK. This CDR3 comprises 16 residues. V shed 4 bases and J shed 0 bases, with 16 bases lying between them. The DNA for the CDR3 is TGTGCCAGCAGCCCCCGATTCCTGGAAAGCTCCTACGAGCAGTACTTC. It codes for CASSPRFLESSYEQYF.

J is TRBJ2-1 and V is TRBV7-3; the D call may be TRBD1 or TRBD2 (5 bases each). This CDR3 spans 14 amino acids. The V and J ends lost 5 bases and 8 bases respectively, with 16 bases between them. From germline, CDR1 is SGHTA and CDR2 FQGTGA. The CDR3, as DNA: TGTGCCAGCAGCCCCATGGGGAGAGGGGATGAGCAGTTCTTC. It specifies CASSPMGRGDEQFF. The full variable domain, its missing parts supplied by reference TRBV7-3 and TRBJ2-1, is GAGVSQTPSNKVTEKGKYVELRCDPISGHTALYWYRQSLGQGPEFLIYFQGTGAADDSGLPNDRFFAVRPEGSVSTLKIQRTERGDSAVYLCASSPMGRGDEQFFGPGTRLTVL.

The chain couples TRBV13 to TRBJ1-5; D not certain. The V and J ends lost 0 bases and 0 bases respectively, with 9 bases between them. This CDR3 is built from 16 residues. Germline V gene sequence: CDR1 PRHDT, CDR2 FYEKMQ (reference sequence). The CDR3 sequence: CASSLGGSDSNQPQHF. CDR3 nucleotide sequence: TGTGCCAGCAGCTTAGGCGGGAGTGATAGCAATCAGCCCCAGCATTTT.

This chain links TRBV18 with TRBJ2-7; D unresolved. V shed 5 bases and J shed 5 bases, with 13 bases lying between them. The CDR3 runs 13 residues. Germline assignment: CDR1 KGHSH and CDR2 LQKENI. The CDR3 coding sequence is TGTGCCAGCTCAAGAGTGGGAAGTGACGAGCAGTACTTC. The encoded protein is CASSRVGSDEQYF.

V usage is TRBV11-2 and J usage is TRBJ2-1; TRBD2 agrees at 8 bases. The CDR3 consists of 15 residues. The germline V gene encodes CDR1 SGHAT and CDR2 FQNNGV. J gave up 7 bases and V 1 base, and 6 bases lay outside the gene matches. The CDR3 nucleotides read TGTGCCAGCAGCTTAGCGGGGGGGCCTCAGAATGAGCAGTTCTTC. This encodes CASSLAGGPQNEQFF.

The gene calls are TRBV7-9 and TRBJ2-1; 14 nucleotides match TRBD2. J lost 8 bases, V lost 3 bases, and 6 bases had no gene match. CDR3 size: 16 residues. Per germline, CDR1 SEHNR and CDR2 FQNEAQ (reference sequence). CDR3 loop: CASSLMTSGRGDEQFF. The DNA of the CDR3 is TGTGCCAGCAGCTTGATGACTAGCGGGAGGGGAGATGAGCAGTTCTTC.

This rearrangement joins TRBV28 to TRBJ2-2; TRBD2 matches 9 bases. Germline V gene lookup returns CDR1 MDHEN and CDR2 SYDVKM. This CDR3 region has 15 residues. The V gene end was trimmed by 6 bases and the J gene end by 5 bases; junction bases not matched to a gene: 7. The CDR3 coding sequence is TGTGCCAGCAGCACCGGACTAGCGTGGACCGGGGAGCTGTTTTTT. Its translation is CASSTGLAWTGELFF.

The CDR3 region is CASSDDRVSLADTQYF. CDR3 sequence (DNA): TGTGCCAGCAGCGATGACAGGGTGAGCTTGGCAGATACGCAGTATTTT. The rearrangement links TRBV27 to TRBJ2-3, with 7 bases matching TRBD1. After removal of 6 bases from V and 4 bases from J, the junction contained 13 bases not matched to a gene. Germline V CDR1 and CDR2: MNHEY, SMNVEV (reference sequence). CDR3 size: 16 residues.

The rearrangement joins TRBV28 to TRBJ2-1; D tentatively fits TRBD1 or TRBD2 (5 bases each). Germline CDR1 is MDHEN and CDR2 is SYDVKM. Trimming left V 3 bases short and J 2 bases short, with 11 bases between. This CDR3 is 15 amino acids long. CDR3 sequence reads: CASSFGDVAYNEQFF. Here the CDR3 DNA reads TGTGCCAGCAGTTTCGGGGACGTAGCCTACAATGAGCAGTTCTTC.

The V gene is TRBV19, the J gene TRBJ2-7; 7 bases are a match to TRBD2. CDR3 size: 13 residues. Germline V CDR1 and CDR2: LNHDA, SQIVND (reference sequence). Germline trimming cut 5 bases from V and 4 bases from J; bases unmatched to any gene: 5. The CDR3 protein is CASSPNSGYEQYF. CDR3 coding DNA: TGTGCCAGTAGTCCCAATAGCGGGTACGAGCAGTACTTC.

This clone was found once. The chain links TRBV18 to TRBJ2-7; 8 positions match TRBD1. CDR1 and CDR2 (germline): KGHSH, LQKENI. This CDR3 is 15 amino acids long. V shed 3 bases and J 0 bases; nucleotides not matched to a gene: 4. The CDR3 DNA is TGTGCCAGCTCACCCTGGGGACAGGACTCCTACGAGCAGTACTTC. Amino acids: CASSPWGQDSYEQYF.

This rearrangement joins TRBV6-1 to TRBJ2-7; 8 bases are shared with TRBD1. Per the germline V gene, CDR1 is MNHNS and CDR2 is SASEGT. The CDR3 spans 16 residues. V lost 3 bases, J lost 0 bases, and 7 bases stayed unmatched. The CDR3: CASSEFTGGDSYEQYF. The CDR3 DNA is TGTGCCAGCAGTGAGTTCACAGGGGGAGACTCCTACGAGCAGTACTTC.

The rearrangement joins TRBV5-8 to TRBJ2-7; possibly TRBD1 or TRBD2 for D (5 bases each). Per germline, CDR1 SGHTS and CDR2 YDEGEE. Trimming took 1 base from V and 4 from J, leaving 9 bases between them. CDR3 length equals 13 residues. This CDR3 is CASSLSREYEQYF. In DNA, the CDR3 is TGTGCCAGCAGCTTGAGCAGGGAGTACGAGCAGTACTTC.

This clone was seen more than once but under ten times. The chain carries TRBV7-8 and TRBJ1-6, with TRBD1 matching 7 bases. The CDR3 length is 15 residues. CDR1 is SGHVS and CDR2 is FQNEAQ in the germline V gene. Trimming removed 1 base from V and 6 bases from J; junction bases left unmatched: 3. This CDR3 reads CASSLEGQFNSPLHF. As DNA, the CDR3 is TGTGCCAGCAGCTTAGAGGGACAGTTTAATTCACCCCTCCACTTT.

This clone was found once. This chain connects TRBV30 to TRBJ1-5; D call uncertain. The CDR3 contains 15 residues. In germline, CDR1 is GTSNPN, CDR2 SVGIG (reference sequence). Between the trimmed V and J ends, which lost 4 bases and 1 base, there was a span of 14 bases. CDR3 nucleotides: TGTGCCTGGACCAGTACCCGTGGGAGCAATCAGCCCCAGCATTTT. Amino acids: CAWTSTRGSNQPQHF.

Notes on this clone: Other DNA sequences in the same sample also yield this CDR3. This CDR3 reads CASSVGGGYNEQFF. The CDR3 DNA reads as TGTGCCAGCAGCGTAGGTGGCGGATACAATGAGCAGTTCTTC. J is TRBJ2-1 and V is TRBV9, with D unresolved. This CDR3 has 14 residues. V was clipped by 0 bases and J by 4 bases, with 8 bases between them. CDR1 is SGDLS, CDR2 YYNGEE, per germline.